The T cell receptor beta chain described here comes from a study of CD4 T cell repertoires in COVID-19. Overall study: Other coronavirus spike proteins restimulated relabeled CFSE-low cells expanded with IL-2 for roughly eleven days.

The CDR3 totals 18 residues. Germline V gene lookup returns CDR1 SGHNT and CDR2 YYREEE (reference sequence). The trim removed 1 base at V and 4 bases at J, leaving 14 bases unmatched. Data came from immunoSEQ multiplex PCR; TCRdb stores just in-frame clones and leaves some out. The sample shows 20,000 or so clones, more than 85% of them seen only once. The sample holds one count of this clone. What it recognizes is unknown. No culture step preceded sequencing of the ex vivo isolated memory T cells. Broader study findings: SARS-CoV and/or HKU1 spike cultures shared between 7 and 25% of SARS-CoV-2 clonotypes. Two or all three memory subsets shared several highly expanded SARS-CoV-2-reactive clonotypes.

The receptor comes from a human donor who had COVID-19. The rearrangement joins TRBV5-4 to TRBJ2-3, with 8 bases that match TRBD2. The sample was circulating follicular helper CD4+ T cells (cTfh) from blood, taken before the COVID-19 pandemic. The CDR3 DNA reads as TGTGCCAGCAGCTTGTGGTCGGGGGGGCAAAAAACTTCAGATACGCAGTATTTT. Residues: CASSLWSGGQKTSDTQYF.